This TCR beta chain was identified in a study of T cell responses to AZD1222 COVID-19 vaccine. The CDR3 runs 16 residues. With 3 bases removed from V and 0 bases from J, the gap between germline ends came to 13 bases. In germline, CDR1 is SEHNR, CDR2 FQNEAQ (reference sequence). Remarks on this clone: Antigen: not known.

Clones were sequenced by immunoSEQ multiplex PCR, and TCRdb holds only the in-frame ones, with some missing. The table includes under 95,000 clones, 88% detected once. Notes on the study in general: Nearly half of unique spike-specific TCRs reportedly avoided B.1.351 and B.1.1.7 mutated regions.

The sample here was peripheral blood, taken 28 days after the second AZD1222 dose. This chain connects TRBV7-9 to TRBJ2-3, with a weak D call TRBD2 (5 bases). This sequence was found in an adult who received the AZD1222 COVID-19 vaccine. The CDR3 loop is CASSFDMGRSTDTQYF. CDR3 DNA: TGTGCCAGCAGCTTTGACATGGGGAGAAGCACAGATACGCAGTATTTT.